The 10 T cell receptor beta chains below come from one sample, sequenced in a study of immune heterogeneity within non-small cell lung tumors. The authors used around 640 ng of bulk tumor genomic DNA per sample as template. Several biopsies were spaced far apart within each primary tumor and obtained as surgery took place. Patients underwent curative surgery for untreated, newly diagnosed non-small cell lung cancer. The authors amplified TCR beta CDR3 by multiplex PCR with 32 V and 13 J primers. One entry per CDR3 protein results from TCRdb running MiXCR on the multiplex PCR reads. The table lists about 5,000 distinct CDR3 sequences, around 23% of them singletons, with around a sixth in the top ten. Sequencing used lung tumor tissue. These receptors were taken from a man in his 60s with non-small cell lung cancer.

This clonotype is medium-sized within its sample. The chain uses TRBV6-1 and TRBJ2-1, with D uncertain. The CDR3 consists of 11 residues. The germline V gene encodes CDR1 MNHNS and CDR2 SASEGT. Trimming shortened V by 7 bases and J by 8 bases, and 9 bases separated the two germline ends. The CDR3 DNA follows: TGTGCCAGCACCTTACTTTATGAGCAGTTCTTC. It specifies CASTLLYEQFF.

Details on this clonotype: A read error may produce the germline difference seen at one junction end. The chain combines TRBV6-1 with TRBJ2-2; D may correspond to TRBD1 or TRBD2 (5 bases each). There are 16 residues in the CDR3. Germline V gene data show CDR1 as MNHNS and CDR2 as SASEGT. The CDR3 is CVSSLGTFTSTGELFF. The DNA of the CDR3 is TGTGTCAGCAGTCTTGGGACGTTCACATCCACCGGGGAGCTGTTTTTT.

By proportion, this clonotype is medium-sized. The genes are TRBV30 and TRBJ1-5; a possible D gene is TRBD1 (6 bases). Between the trimmed V and J ends, which lost 1 base and 4 bases, there was a span of 11 bases. CDR1 and CDR2 from the germline V gene are GTSNPN and SVGIG (reference sequence). The CDR3 is 14 residues long. CDR3 in DNA: TGTGCCTGGAGTGACGGACAGCTAAATCAGCCCCAGCATTTT. Its protein is CAWSDGQLNQPQHF.

Notes on this clonotype: One base away lies a much larger clone, so this may be a sequencing read error. The CDR3 coding sequence is TGTGTCAGCAGCCCTGACAGGGCCGAGCAGTACTTC. Its protein product is CVSSPDRAEQYF. The chain links TRBV25-1 to TRBJ2-7, with 7 bases lining up with TRBD1. The CDR3 is 12 residues long. Germline CDR1 reads MGHDK; CDR2 reads SYGVNS.

This clonotype has at least ten counts. This chain uses TRBV12-3 or TRBV12-4 with TRBJ1-1, with D perhaps matching TRBD1 (6 bases). V lost 3 bases to trimming and J lost 3 bases, with 11 bases between them. This CDR3 region has 14 residues. CDR3 in amino acids: CASSFLGADTEAFF. The CDR3, as DNA: TGTGCCAGCAGTTTTTTGGGGGCCGACACTGAAGCTTTCTTT.

To note about this clonotype: The conserved closing phenylalanine or tryptophan is absent in this CDR3, likely reflecting a read error. It is unclear where the CDR3 begins or ends on the DNA, so no DNA is shown, and the CDR3 is as TCRdb lists it. The chain is built from TRBV3-1 and TRBJ2-4; the listed D gene, TRBD1, was not tested against the DNA. Inclusive of both ends, the CDR3 amounts to 11 amino acids. Per the germline V gene, CDR1 is LGHDT and CDR2 is YNNKEL (reference sequence). CDR3 residues: CASSQGDRLTL.

This clonotype is judged medium-sized. The chain carries TRBV29-1 and TRBJ2-1; 7 bases agree with TRBD2. This CDR3 is built from 13 residues. V shed 6 bases and J 7 bases; nucleotides not matched to a gene: 9. Germline V gene sequence: CDR1 SQVTM, CDR2 ANQGSEA. DNA of the CDR3: TGCAGCGTATTATCCGGGACTACTAATGAGCAGTTCTTC. It is translated as CSVLSGTTNEQFF.

This clonotype is categorized as medium-sized. The chain couples TRBV14 to TRBJ2-7; 8 nucleotides line up with TRBD1. J was trimmed by 3 bases and V by 0 bases; bases with no gene match: 4. CDR3 length: 15 residues. The germline V gene has CDR1 SGHDN and CDR2 FVKESK. CDR3 nucleotides: TGTGCCAGCAGCCAAGATCGCAGGGGGCACTACGAGCAGTACTTC. This gives the protein CASSQDRRGHYEQYF.

This clonotype is medium-sized. The J gene is TRBJ1-5, the V gene TRBV20-1; 8 nucleotides align to TRBD1. This CDR3 is 14 amino acids long. The J segment lost 4 bases and the V segment lost 5 bases, leaving 7 bases of the junction unmatched. The germline V gene has CDR1 DFQATT and CDR2 SNEGSKA (reference sequence). In nucleotides, the CDR3 is TGCAGTGCTCTATCCGGGACAGGAAATCAGCCCCAGCATTTT. This sequence encodes CSALSGTGNQPQHF.

This clonotype was detected ten times or more. The rearrangement links TRBV20-1 to TRBJ2-1, with TRBD2 matching 12 bases. Trimming removed 7 bases from V and 3 bases from J; junction bases left unmatched: 10. The CDR3 has 16 amino acids. Germline V gene data show CDR1 as DFQATT and CDR2 as SNEGSKA (reference sequence). CDR3 in amino acids: CSVPRTSGADYNEQFF. In nucleotides, the CDR3 is TGCAGTGTTCCACGGACTAGCGGGGCCGACTACAATGAGCAGTTCTTC.